This TCR beta chain was retrieved from a study of blood T cell repertoires in COVID-19. Data came from immunoSEQ multiplex PCR; TCRdb stores just in-frame clones and leaves some out. The sample lists 85,000 to 130,000 clones; around 86% were seen once. This CDR3 comprises 16 residues. Per germline, CDR1 GTSNPN and CDR2 SVGIG (reference sequence). V lost 4 bases to trimming and J lost 2 bases, with 18 bases between them. Clinical history reported by participants formed the basis on which cohorts were assigned. This TCR was recovered from a woman aged 50 to 60 who had recovered from COVID-19. The source material was PBMCs or T cells enriched from blood (not recorded which). The chain joins TRBV30 to TRBJ1-3; D gene unclear. The CDR3 loop reads CAWTRERVAAGNTIYF. As DNA, the CDR3 is TGTGCCTGGACCCGAGAGAGGGTTGCCGCTGGAAACACCATATATTTT.